The source of this T cell receptor beta chain is a study of Ad26.COV2.S vaccination and SARS-CoV-2 variants. Regarding this clone: Its cognate antigen is unknown.

The CDR3 loop spans 12 amino acids. The V and J ends lost 5 bases and 7 bases respectively, with 9 bases between them. Germline lookup yields CDR1 SGHVS and CDR2 FNYEAQ. Treatment denoted: roughly 19 received Ad26.COV2.S at low or high dose, single or two shots; about 5 received placebo; per-sample allocation not given. After the first vaccine or placebo injection, samples were drawn on day 63. General study points: Post-vaccination spike-specific CD8+ and CD4+ T cell responses reportedly had substantial breadth. For non-spike TCRs, breadth in vaccine recipients resembled that in placebo recipients.

Profiling relied on immunoSEQ multiplex PCR, and the TCRdb table lists in-frame clones only, not all of them. The sample lists hundreds of thousands of clones; roughly 90% were seen once. The sample was peripheral blood, taken in a trial of Ad26.COV2.S vaccine versus placebo. The source of this sequence is a person aged 18-60 years who received the Ad26.COV2.S COVID-19 vaccine or a placebo. The chain recombines TRBV7-6 with TRBJ2-1; tentatively, D is TRBD1 (7 bases). In DNA, the CDR3 is TGTGCCAGCAGCCCAGGGGGGAATGAGCAGTTCTTC. Amino acid sequence: CASSPGGNEQFF.